The 32 T cell receptor beta chains reported below all come from one sample, sequenced in a study of OX40 agonist ivuxolimab in advanced cancers. Assay used: immunoSEQ multiplex PCR; TCRdb lists only in-frame clones, some missing. The table includes under 85,000 clones, about 87% detected once. This specimen was CD4+ or CD8+ T cells sorted from blood, taken in a trial of the OX40 agonist ivuxolimab. The receptors were gathered from an adult with an advanced solid tumor such as melanoma, head and neck, liver or kidney cancer.

The rearrangement joins TRBV7-6 to TRBJ1-1; no reliable D call. Per germline, CDR1 SGHVS and CDR2 FNYEAQ. The CDR3 has 13 residues. The V end lost 1 base, the J end lost 8 bases, and 11 bases lay between the germline ends. The CDR3 spells CASSLGGELEAFF. The CDR3 DNA is TGTGCCAGCAGCTTAGGGGGTGAACTCGAAGCTTTCTTT. Filled out from reference TRBV7-6 and TRBJ1-1, the complete variable domain reads GAGVSQSPRYKVTKRGQDVALRCDPISGHVSLYWYRQALGQGPEFLTYFNYEAQQDKSGLPNDRFSAERPEGSISTLTIQRTEQRDSAMYRCASSLGGELEAFFGQGTRLTVV.

The chain is built from TRBV29-1 and TRBJ2-3; the D is unclear. The CDR3 is 13 amino acids. Germline CDR1 SQVTM, CDR2 ANQGSEA. The ends were cut back, 2 bases at V and 3 bases at J, with 9 bases in the middle. CDR3 residues: CSVEMQETDTQYF. CDR3 in DNA: TGCAGCGTTGAAATGCAGGAAACAGATACGCAGTATTTT.

V gene TRBV6-5 combines with J gene TRBJ2-2, with D perhaps TRBD1 (6 bases). The CDR3 is made up of 15 amino acids. The germline V and J ends were trimmed by 6 bases and 7 bases, with 18 bases remaining between them. Germline CDR1 MNHEY, CDR2 SVGAGI. DNA for the CDR3: TGTGCCAGCAGCCCCGGACAGTATGGATACGGGGAGCTGTTTTTT. This translates into CASSPGQYGYGELFF.

The rearrangement uses TRBV4-3 and TRBJ1-2; a weak D match, TRBD1 (5 bases). Trimming removed 3 bases at V and 8 bases at J, with 13 bases between. Per the germline V gene, CDR1 is LGHNA and CDR2 is YSLEER. The CDR3 runs to 13 residues. DNA for the CDR3: TGCGCCAGCAGCCACTCTTCAGGGACGGGCTACACCTTC. This gives the protein CASSHSSGTGYTF.

The chain joins TRBV5-1 to TRBJ2-3, with 8 nucleotides matching TRBD2. CDR3 length: 17 residues. Germline V gives CDR1 SGHRS, CDR2 YFSETQ. V was pared by 7 bases and J by 0 bases, with 13 bases of the junction left unmatched. CDR3 region: CASCQGSGTLSTDTQYF. DNA for the CDR3: TGCGCCAGCTGTCAGGGTAGCGGGACCCTTAGCACAGATACGCAGTATTTT.

V usage is TRBV6-5 and J usage is TRBJ2-1; D possibly corresponds to TRBD1 (6 bases). V lost 7 bases, J lost 2 bases, and 15 bases lay in between. Germline V lookup: CDR1 MNHEY, CDR2 SVGAGI. The length of the CDR3 is 15 residues. The CDR3 DNA reads TGTGCCAGCACCTCCCCCACAGGGACCTACAATGAGCAGTTCTTC. As protein: CASTSPTGTYNEQFF.

J is TRBJ2-7 and V is TRBV18; D gene ambiguous. The CDR3 has 13 amino acids. Trimming took off 4 bases at V and 3 bases at J, with 10 bases between the two ends. Germline assignment: CDR1 KGHSH and CDR2 LQKENI. CDR3 bases: TGTGCCAGCTCACTTTCCCCCCGCTACGAGCAGTACTTC. It translates to CASSLSPRYEQYF.

The J gene is TRBJ2-1, the V gene TRBV7-9, with 9 bases that match TRBD1. Germline CDR1 is SEHNR and CDR2 is FQNEAQ (reference sequence). The CDR3 has 17 residues. V trimming: 6 bases; J trimming: 1 base; junction bases outside the gene matches: 10. The CDR3 loop reads CASSQPPGQGSYNEQFF. In DNA, the CDR3 is TGTGCCAGCAGTCAGCCCCCGGGACAGGGATCCTACAATGAGCAGTTCTTC.

The gene calls are TRBV27 and TRBJ2-7; no reliable D call. This CDR3 is 14 amino acids long. Trimming stripped 2 bases from V and 4 bases from J, with 12 bases between. Germline V gives CDR1 MNHEY, CDR2 SMNVEV (reference sequence). CDR3 DNA: TGTGCCAGCAGTTTAGACGCGGTTACGTACGAGCAGTACTTC. Its protein is CASSLDAVTYEQYF.

This chain joins TRBV7-2 and TRBJ1-1; tentative D call: TRBD1 (6 bases). Between the trimmed V and J ends, which lost 10 bases and 1 base, there was a span of 16 bases. The CDR3 is made up of 14 amino acids. CDR1 is SGHTA, CDR2 FQGNSA, per germline. The CDR3 DNA is TGTGCCACTCGAAGTAGGGGGACGAACACTGAAGCTTTCTTT. Amino acids: CATRSRGTNTEAFF.

The chain carries TRBV30 and TRBJ2-4; no firm D call. Germline CDR1 GTSNPN, CDR2 SVGIG (reference sequence). Trimming shortened V by 0 bases and J by 1 base, and 7 bases separated the two germline ends. The CDR3 is made up of 14 amino acids. The CDR3 spells CAWSVRGAKNIQYF. The CDR3 DNA reads as TGTGCCTGGAGTGTACGTGGGGCCAAAAACATTCAGTACTTC.

The chain carries TRBV6-5 and TRBJ2-5; no firm D call. The CDR3 consists of 15 residues. Germline CDR1 is MNHEY and CDR2 is SVGAGI. V was cut by 0 bases and J by 0 bases, with 8 bases left in between. Here the CDR3 reads CASSYSEADQETQYF. The CDR3 region has the DNA TGTGCCAGCAGTTACTCAGAGGCAGACCAAGAGACCCAGTACTTC.

This clone was seen only once. V is TRBV19 and J is TRBJ1-4; D possibly corresponds to TRBD1 (5 bases). Germline-derived CDR1 and CDR2 are LNHDA and SQIVND (reference sequence). This CDR3 spans 17 amino acids. Trimming cost V 6 bases and J 6 bases, with 23 bases left between them. The CDR3 reads CASSTSLGPQQDEKLFF. The DNA of the CDR3 is TGTGCCAGTAGCACCTCTCTTGGCCCGCAACAGGATGAAAAACTGTTTTTT.

The V gene is TRBV10-3, the J gene TRBJ1-5; D remains unclear. V lost 3 bases and J lost 0, with 6 bases in between. Germline-derived CDR1 and CDR2 are ENHRY and SYGVKD. CDR3 length equals 14 residues. The DNA for the CDR3 is TGTGCCATCAGTGACAGCAATAGCAATCAGCCCCAGCATTTT. Translated: CAISDSNSNQPQHF.

The rearrangement links TRBV19 to TRBJ2-7, with D possibly matching TRBD2 (6 bases). V was pared by 8 bases and J by 3 bases, with 20 bases between. CDR1 and CDR2 (germline): LNHDA, SQIVND (reference sequence). The CDR3 consists of 15 residues. The CDR3 nucleotides read TGTGCCAGTGTTGGCGTTGGGGGGTATAGCTACGAGCAGTACTTC. Protein sequence: CASVGVGGYSYEQYF.

This rearrangement joins TRBV29-1 to TRBJ2-5, with 8 bases fitting TRBD1. The CDR3 runs to 14 residues. The germline V gene encodes CDR1 SQVTM and CDR2 ANQGSEA. Germline trimming cut 2 bases from V and 4 bases from J; bases unmatched to any gene: 6. The CDR3 DNA reads TGCAGCGTTGAATTCCAGGGGGCGGGAGAGACCCAGTACTTC. It yields the protein CSVEFQGAGETQYF.

The chain joins TRBV11-1 to TRBJ2-3, with 11 positions matching TRBD2. Trimming cost V 5 bases and J 0 bases; bases outside gene matches: 7. Germline loops: CDR1 SGHAT, CDR2 FQDESV (reference sequence). The CDR3 consists of 17 residues. In DNA form, the CDR3 reads TGTGCCAGCAGCCTAGGACTAGCGGGTTCTAGCACAGATACGCAGTATTTT. Amino acids: CASSLGLAGSSTDTQYF.

CDR3 protein: CASSPRLDTQYF. The CDR3 DNA reads as TGTGCCAGCAGCCCTCGTCTGGATACGCAGTATTTT. The J gene is TRBJ2-3, the V gene TRBV9, with unresolved D. V lost 4 bases and J 6 bases, leaving 9 bases between the germline ends. The CDR3 has 12 residues. Looked up from germline, CDR1 is SGDLS and CDR2 is YYNGEE.

The CDR3 sequence: CASRDGRTLGNTIYF. The CDR3 DNA is TGTGCCAGTAGGGATGGACGGACCCTTGGAAACACCATATATTTT. The V gene is TRBV19, the J gene TRBJ1-3; no reliable D call. Per the germline V gene, CDR1 is LNHDA and CDR2 is SQIVND (reference sequence). The CDR3 covers 15 residues. The V and J ends lost 6 bases and 3 bases respectively, with 15 bases between them.

The chain joins TRBV5-5 to TRBJ1-1; D ambiguous. Germline loops: CDR1 SGHKS, CDR2 YYEKEE (reference sequence). Trimming removed 4 bases at V and 2 bases at J, with 3 bases between. This CDR3 is 11 amino acids long. This CDR3 is CASSLNTEAFF. The DNA of the CDR3 is TGTGCCAGCAGCCTTAACACTGAAGCTTTCTTT.

V is TRBV6-4 and J is TRBJ2-2; D not certain. There are 14 residues in the CDR3. Germline V CDR1 and CDR2: MRHNA, SNTAGT. V shed 3 bases and J shed 3 bases, with 8 bases lying between them. In DNA form, the CDR3 reads TGTGCCAGCAGTGAATTGTGGGACACCGGGGAGCTGTTTTTT. Protein: CASSELWDTGELFF.

The CDR3 nucleotides read TGTGCCAGCAGCTCTCAAGGACAGAGATCTAGCACAGATACGCAGTATTTT. Translated, it gives CASSSQGQRSSTDTQYF. J is TRBJ2-3 and V is TRBV7-2, with D perhaps matching TRBD1 (6 bases). Germline assignment: CDR1 SGHTA and CDR2 FQGNSA. V lost 4 bases, J lost 0 bases, and 17 bases lay in between. The CDR3 loop spans 17 amino acids.

The chain recombines TRBV25-1 with TRBJ2-5, with 10 bases that match TRBD2. Germline CDR1 and CDR2: MGHDK and SYGVNS. The trim removed 6 bases at V and 1 base at J, leaving 8 bases unmatched. This CDR3 contains 16 residues. The CDR3 region is CASRGPTSGAQETQYF. CDR3 bases: TGTGCCAGCAGGGGACCAACTAGCGGGGCCCAAGAGACCCAGTACTTC.

The V and J genes are TRBV7-8 and TRBJ1-2; 7 bases line up with TRBD1. V dropped 5 bases and J dropped 9; count of bases not matched to a gene: 6. The CDR3 has 12 residues. Germline CDR1 SGHVS, CDR2 FQNEAQ. In DNA form, the CDR3 reads TGTGCCAGCAGCCCACGACAGGGAAGCTACACCTTC. This sequence encodes CASSPRQGSYTF. Drawing the rest from reference TRBV7-8 and TRBJ1-2, the complete variable domain is GAGVSQSPRYKVAKRGQDVALRCDPISGHVSLFWYQQALGQGPEFLTYFQNEAQLDKSGLPSDRFFAERPEGSVSTLKIQRTQQEDSAVYLCASSPRQGSYTFGSGTRLTVV.

This chain connects TRBV27 to TRBJ1-3; TRBD1 might be the D (5 bases). Germline loops: CDR1 MNHEY, CDR2 SMNVEV (reference sequence). The CDR3 is made up of 13 amino acids. The V gene lost 5 bases and the J gene lost 7 bases, with 12 bases spanning the gap. Here the CDR3 DNA reads TGTGCCAGCAGTCGGGGGGGGTCGAACACCATATATTTT. Translated: CASSRGGSNTIYF.

The V call is TRBV15, the J call TRBJ2-5; weak D call: TRBD1 (8 bases). The CDR3 length is 15 residues. Looked up from germline, CDR1 is LNHNV and CDR2 is YYDKDF (reference sequence). With 1 base removed from V and 5 bases from J, the gap between germline ends came to 14 bases. The CDR3 nucleotides read TGTGCCACCAGCAGAGGTGTACAGGGGGGGGAGACCCAGTACTTC. This gives the protein CATSRGVQGGETQYF.

The chain combines TRBV28 with TRBJ1-2; D is unclear. V was pared by 5 bases and J by 8 bases, with 15 bases between. Germline CDR1 is MDHEN and CDR2 is SYDVKM. The CDR3 contains 13 residues. CDR3 DNA: TGTGCCAGCAGTCGAATTCAGGTGTGGGGCTACACCTTC. This translates into CASSRIQVWGYTF.

CDR3 amino acids: CAFNEGQETQYF. CDR3 DNA: TGTGCCTTCAACGAGGGACAAGAGACCCAGTACTTC. The chain couples TRBV6-5 to TRBJ2-5; a weak D match, TRBD2 (5 bases). The CDR3 loop spans 12 amino acids. V gave up 11 bases and J gave up 2 bases, with 12 bases separating them. Germline-derived CDR1 and CDR2 are MNHEY and SVGAGI.

This chain joins TRBV4-3 and TRBJ1-3, with D unresolved. CDR1 and CDR2 (germline): LGHNA, YSLEER. V was trimmed by 0 bases and J by 4 bases, leaving 10 bases between them. CDR3 length: 15 amino acids. The CDR3 region is CASSQDFTGGNTIYF. CDR3 DNA: TGCGCCAGCAGCCAAGATTTCACGGGGGGAAACACCATATATTTT.

The gene calls are TRBV5-4 and TRBJ2-2; maybe TRBD1 (6 bases). The germline V gene encodes CDR1 SGHNT and CDR2 YYREEE (reference sequence). The CDR3 has 15 amino acids. The ends were cut back, 0 bases at V and 5 bases at J, with 11 bases in the middle. The CDR3 is CASSLDRETTGELFF. CDR3 nucleotides: TGTGCCAGCAGCTTGGACAGGGAGACAACCGGGGAGCTGTTTTTT.

The chain employs TRBV19 and TRBJ1-2; 7 nucleotides align to TRBD1. J lost 8 bases, V lost 6 bases, and 12 bases had no gene match. Per the germline V gene, CDR1 is LNHDA and CDR2 is SQIVND (reference sequence). CDR3 length equals 14 residues. The CDR3: CASSSRDSLLGYTF. Written as DNA, the CDR3 is TGTGCCAGTAGCTCCCGGGACAGCCTTTTAGGCTACACCTTC.

This clone was counted a single time. The chain is built from TRBV7-9 and TRBJ2-1, with D perhaps matching TRBD1 (7 bases). CDR3 length: 13 amino acids. Germline V gene sequence: CDR1 SEHNR, CDR2 FQNEAQ (reference sequence). V lost 9 bases and J lost 7, with 16 bases in between. In DNA, the CDR3 is TGTGCCAGGGAGGGGGACAGCTTGAATGAGCAGTTCTTC. The encoded protein is CAREGDSLNEQFF. Drawing the rest from reference TRBV7-9 and TRBJ2-1, the complete variable domain is DTGVSQNPRHKITKRGQNVTFRCDPISEHNRLYWYRQTLGQGPEFLTYFQNEAQLEKSRLLSDRFSAERPKGSFSTLEIQRTEQGDSAMYLCAREGDSLNEQFFGPGTRLTVL.